This record covers a single T cell receptor (beta chain). The sample originates from a study of blood T cells in healthy people across ages. The CDR3 has 15 amino acids. Per the germline V gene, CDR1 is SGDLS and CDR2 is YYNGEE. J was trimmed by 2 bases and V by 3 bases; bases with no gene match: 6. Alongside a J-beta primer mix, a sample-barcoded 5' primer served in a second PCR lasting about 6 to 11 cycles. One entry per CDR3 protein results from TCRdb running MiXCR on the 5' RACE reads. The profile shows some 1.8 million distinct CDR3 sequences, about two fifths of them singletons. The sequenced material came from blood. The chain links TRBV9 to TRBJ2-7, with 9 bases aligning to TRBD1. This clonotype was sampled from a human donor in good health. CDR3 sequence reads: CASSASGDRAYEQYF. The CDR3 DNA follows: TGTGCCAGCAGCGCCTCGGGGGACAGGGCCTACGAGCAGTACTTC. The full variable domain, rest sourced from reference TRBV9 and TRBJ2-7, is DSGVTQTPKHLITATGQRVTLRCSPRSGDLSVYWYQQSLDQGLQFLIQYYNGEERAKGNILERFSAQQFPDLHSELNLSSLELGDSALYFCASSASGDRAYEQYFGPGTRLTVT.